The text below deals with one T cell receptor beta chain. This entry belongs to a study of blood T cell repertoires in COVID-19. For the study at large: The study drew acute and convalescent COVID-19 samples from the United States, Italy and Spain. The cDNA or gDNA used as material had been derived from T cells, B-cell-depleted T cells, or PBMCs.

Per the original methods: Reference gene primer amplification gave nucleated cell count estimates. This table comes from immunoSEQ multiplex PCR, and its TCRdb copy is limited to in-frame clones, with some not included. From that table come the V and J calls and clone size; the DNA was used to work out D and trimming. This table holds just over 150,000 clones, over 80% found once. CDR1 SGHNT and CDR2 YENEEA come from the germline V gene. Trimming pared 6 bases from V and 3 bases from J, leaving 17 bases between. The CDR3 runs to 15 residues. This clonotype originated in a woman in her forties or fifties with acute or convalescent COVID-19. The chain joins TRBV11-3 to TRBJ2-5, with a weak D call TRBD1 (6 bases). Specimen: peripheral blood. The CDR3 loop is CASSRGQSIKETQYF. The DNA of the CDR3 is TGTGCCAGCAGTCGAGGACAGTCTATCAAAGAGACCCAGTACTTC.